The present T cell receptor beta chain was sequenced within a study of CD8+ T cells in alopecia areata. Following extraction, RNA underwent reverse transcription to cDNA, which served as the sequencing template. Clones were read by immunoSEQ multiplex PCR, and TCRdb kept only the in-frame ones, dropping some. The data hold 98,000 or so clones, with about 64% observed a single time. Study observations and caveats: Tofacitinib significantly lowered scalp clonality and expanded CD8+ clones among the top 100. Whereas mice showed it more clearly, TCR sharing across patients was murkier, possibly because of HLA.

The treatment was: oral pan-JAK inhibitor, 5-10 mg twice daily. Lesional scalp punch biopsies and peripheral blood were collected from alopecia areata patients. V gave up 5 bases and J gave up 0 bases; unmatched junction bases: 5. Looked up from germline, CDR1 is MNHEY and CDR2 is SMNVEV (reference sequence). This CDR3 comprises 16 residues. Remarks on this clone: The antigen is unknown.

The origin of this receptor is a human donor with alopecia areata. The chain couples TRBV27 to TRBJ2-1; TRBD2 matches 9 bases. The specimen comprised CD8+ T cells sorted from blood, sampled at week 4, from a patient treated with tofacitinib. The CDR3, as DNA: TGTGCCAGCAGTGCCGCGGGAGGGAGCTCCTACAATGAGCAGTTCTTC. Amino acid sequence: CASSAAGGSSYNEQFF.